A single sample is the source of the 27 T cell receptor beta chains below, sequenced in a study of response to subunit inactivated influenza vaccine (dated by TCRdb to the late 2010s). The protocol used for the library was RT-PCR. Sequencing took place on an Illumina HiSeq 2500. TCRdb reworked the public reads: Q25 trimming with fastp, MiXCR clone assembly, productive beta chains retained. Records with the same CDR3 protein are collapsed into one entry carrying the most frequent genes and DNA. The sample contains hundreds of thousands of distinct CDR3 sequences, roughly 23% of them found a single time. The ten most abundant clones make up around 1.8% of the sample. Sequencing used CD4+ T cells sorted from PBMCs, obtained 4 to 6 days after vaccination. All receptors come from a man between 50 and 59 years old who received an inactivated influenza vaccine. Donor details come from another sample of the same person, matched by shared clones.

This chain joins TRBV27 and TRBJ2-1; possibly TRBD2 for D (5 bases). Germline V CDR1 and CDR2: MNHEY, SMNVEV (reference sequence). The CDR3 consists of 13 residues. Deletions cut 6 bases from V and 11 bases from J, with 17 bases between. The CDR3 DNA follows: TGTGCCAGCAGAAGAACTGGCGACGGGAAGCAGTTCTTC. This codes for CASRRTGDGKQFF.

This clonotype showed up just a few times. This chain uses TRBV6-1 with TRBJ2-7, with TRBD2 matching 13 bases. The CDR3 contains 14 residues. Germline V CDR1 and CDR2: MNHNS, SASEGT. Losses at the gene ends were 5 bases for V and 9 bases for J; bases not matched to a gene: 7. The CDR3 sequence is CASSRLAGGIAQYF. The CDR3 bases are TGTGCCAGCAGTAGACTAGCGGGGGGCATTGCGCAGTACTTC.

This clonotype came up a few times. The rearrangement joins TRBV12-3 or TRBV12-4 to TRBJ1-2, with D maybe TRBD1 (6 bases). V lost 7 bases to trimming and J lost 2 bases, with 14 bases between them. This CDR3 contains 14 residues. The CDR3 here is CASTQGQINYGYTF. The CDR3 nucleotides read TGTGCCAGCACCCAGGGGCAGATCAACTATGGCTACACCTTC.

This clonotype has at least ten counts. The chain has TRBV5-1 and TRBJ2-3, with D unresolved. Germline loops: CDR1 SGHRS, CDR2 YFSETQ. V lost 4 bases, J lost 3 bases, and 12 bases lay in between. The CDR3 is 14 residues long. Here the CDR3 reads CASSHDAKTDTQYF. In DNA, the CDR3 is TGCGCCAGCAGCCATGACGCGAAGACAGATACGCAGTATTTT.

This clonotype was found a few times. V is TRBV15 and J is TRBJ2-3; D not resolved. This CDR3 comprises 16 residues. V lost 0 bases and J lost 0, with 10 bases in between. Germline CDR1 and CDR2: LNHNV and YYDKDF (reference sequence). CDR3 region: CATSRDVTFSTDTQYF. CDR3 DNA sequence: TGTGCCACCAGCAGAGATGTCACATTTAGCACAGATACGCAGTATTTT.

A few counts support this clonotype. The J gene is TRBJ2-1, the V gene TRBV4-2; D gene unclear. The V gene's germline CDR1 is LGHNA and CDR2 YNFKEQ. V dropped 3 bases and J dropped 4 bases, with 13 bases sitting between them. The CDR3 contains 15 residues. This CDR3 is CASSQQGLLYNEQFF. CDR3 DNA sequence: TGTGCCAGCAGCCAGCAAGGGCTATTGTACAATGAGCAGTTCTTC.

This chain links TRBV5-5 with TRBJ2-6; the match to TRBD1 covers 7 bases. The V segment lost 0 bases and the J segment 0 bases; nucleotides outside the gene matches: 6. Germline V gene sequence: CDR1 SGHKS, CDR2 YYEKEE (reference sequence). This CDR3 has 18 residues. The CDR3 sequence: CASSLVGGKGSGANVLTF. In DNA form, the CDR3 reads TGTGCCAGCAGCTTGGTAGGGGGCAAGGGCTCTGGGGCCAACGTCCTGACTTTC.

This clonotype appeared a few times. The gene calls are TRBV3-1 and TRBJ2-5, with 9 bases lining up with TRBD2. V trimming: 4 bases; J trimming: 5 bases; junction bases outside the gene matches: 8. This CDR3 has 15 amino acids. Germline V CDR1 and CDR2: LGHDT, YNNKEL (reference sequence). The CDR3 sequence is CASSPSAGGRETQYF. Written as DNA, the CDR3 is TGTGCCAGCAGCCCCTCAGCGGGGGGCCGGGAGACCCAGTACTTC.

This clonotype appeared many times. The J gene is TRBJ2-5, the V gene TRBV7-7; tentatively, D is TRBD2 (6 bases). Trimming left V 5 bases short and J 4 bases short, with 17 bases between. CDR3 size: 15 residues. Germline V gene sequence: CDR1 SSHAT, CDR2 FNYEAQ (reference sequence). The CDR3 loop is CASSRSGTQRETQYF. The CDR3 DNA follows: TGTGCCAGCAGCCGATCCGGGACTCAAAGAGAGACCCAGTACTTC.

This clonotype occurred a few times. The chain carries TRBV7-2 and TRBJ2-5; 11 positions match TRBD2. The CDR3 extends over 16 amino acids. The V gene's germline CDR1 is SGHTA and CDR2 FQGNSA. With V trimmed by 4 bases and J by 4 bases, 8 bases remained unmatched. The CDR3 DNA follows: TGTGCCAGCAGCTCCCAACCGGGACTAGCGGTAGAGACCCAGTACTTC. Translated, it gives CASSSQPGLAVETQYF.

The chain links TRBV7-3 to TRBJ2-2; 10 nucleotides agree with TRBD2. Germline V gives CDR1 SGHTA, CDR2 FQGTGA. Losses at the gene ends were 5 bases for V and 5 bases for J; bases not matched to a gene: 8. The CDR3 runs 16 residues. The CDR3 is CASSPPSGRGTGELFF. CDR3 sequence (DNA): TGTGCCAGCAGCCCCCCAAGCGGGAGGGGTACCGGGGAGCTGTTTTTT. Based on the CDR3 plus reference TRBV7-3 and TRBJ2-2, the full variable domain is GAGVSQTPSNKVTEKGKYVELRCDPISGHTALYWYRQSLGQGPEFLIYFQGTGAADDSGLPNDRFFAVRPEGSVSTLKIQRTERGDSAVYLCASSPPSGRGTGELFFGEGSRLTVL.

The V gene is TRBV7-8, the J gene TRBJ2-1; no definite D call. The CDR3 spans 13 residues. Between the trimmed V and J ends, which lost 1 base and 9 bases, there was a span of 10 bases. CDR1 and CDR2 (germline): SGHVS, FQNEAQ. The DNA for the CDR3 is TGTGCCAGCAGCTTAGTGGATCTGGGTGAGCAGTTCTTC. Translation: CASSLVDLGEQFF.

Only a few counts were recorded for this clonotype. This chain connects TRBV7-9 to TRBJ2-5; 7 bases match TRBD1. Germline CDR1 and CDR2: SEHNR and FQNEAQ (reference sequence). Germline trimming cut 5 bases from V and 5 bases from J; bases unmatched to any gene: 8. The CDR3 contains 14 residues. The CDR3 protein is CASSRDSFQETQYF. In DNA, the CDR3 is TGTGCCAGCAGCCGGGACAGTTTCCAGGAGACCCAGTACTTC.

This clonotype occurred a few times. This chain uses TRBV9 with TRBJ2-1, with TRBD2 identical over 12 bases. The germline V gene has CDR1 SGDLS and CDR2 YYNGEE. V shed 4 bases, J shed 3 bases, and the junction held 5 bases outside the gene matches. This CDR3 spans 16 amino acids. The CDR3 DNA reads as TGTGCCAGCAGCCCTTCGACTAGCGGGGGCTACAATGAGCAGTTCTTC. Protein product: CASSPSTSGGYNEQFF.

This clonotype was observed a few times. V and J are TRBV7-2 and TRBJ2-1, with 8 bases aligning to TRBD2. After removal of 3 bases from V and 2 bases from J, the junction contained 3 bases not matched to a gene. This CDR3 has 15 amino acids. Per the germline V gene, CDR1 is SGHTA and CDR2 is FQGNSA. The CDR3 spells CASSFAGGTYNEQFF. The CDR3 DNA follows: TGTGCCAGCAGCTTTGCGGGGGGAACCTACAATGAGCAGTTCTTC.

DNA for the CDR3: TGTGCCAGCAGCTTAGCGCAGGGGGCCTCCTACGAGCAGTACTTC. Translating gives CASSLAQGASYEQYF. The rearrangement links TRBV7-2 to TRBJ2-7, with 8 bases identical to TRBD1. This CDR3 region has 15 residues. The ends lost 0 bases at V and 0 bases at J; junction bases unmatched: 1. CDR1 is SGHTA, CDR2 FQGNSA, per germline.

V gene TRBV6-1 combines with J gene TRBJ2-2; D possibly uses TRBD1 or TRBD2 (6 bases each). Germline V gene lookup returns CDR1 MNHNS and CDR2 SASEGT. This CDR3 has 14 amino acids. V was trimmed by 7 bases and J by 6 bases, leaving 15 bases between them. The CDR3 DNA sequence: TGTGCCAGCATCCTTCCGGGGGCGTCCGGGGAGCTGTTTTTT. Amino acids: CASILPGASGELFF.

CDR3 sequence (DNA): TGCAGTGCTAGAGTCGAGTTTGGCCAAGAGACCCAGTACTTC. Translating gives CSARVEFGQETQYF. The V and J genes are TRBV20-1 and TRBJ2-5; the D is unclear. This CDR3 contains 14 residues. Germline V gene lookup returns CDR1 DFQATT and CDR2 SNEGSKA (reference sequence). Trimming shortened V by 1 base and J by 1 base, and 10 bases separated the two germline ends.

The chain recombines TRBV5-1 with TRBJ1-1, with 8 bases aligning to TRBD1. The junction had 5 bases not matched to a gene; V was cut back by 1 base and J by 0 bases. The germline CDR1 and CDR2 sequences are SGHRS and YFSETQ. The CDR3 totals 16 residues. CDR3 protein: CASSLFQGALNTEAFF. The CDR3 DNA is TGCGCCAGCAGCTTGTTTCAGGGGGCGTTGAACACTGAAGCTTTCTTT.

CDR3 amino acids: CASTRTSGAGYEQYF. The DNA for the CDR3 is TGTGCCAGCACCCGGACTAGCGGGGCCGGCTACGAGCAGTACTTC. The chain couples TRBV27 to TRBJ2-7; 12 bases align to TRBD2. The CDR3 consists of 15 residues. Germline assignment: CDR1 MNHEY and CDR2 SMNVEV (reference sequence). J was trimmed by 3 bases and V by 7 bases; bases with no gene match: 7.

Only a few counts were recorded for this clonotype. The J gene is TRBJ2-7, the V gene TRBV7-2; 8 bases are a match to TRBD1. Trimming removed 4 bases from V and 0 bases from J; junction bases left unmatched: 5. This CDR3 region has 15 residues. Germline loops: CDR1 SGHTA, CDR2 FQGNSA. This CDR3 reads CASSWGQAFSYEQYF. CDR3 in DNA: TGTGCCAGCAGCTGGGGACAGGCCTTCTCCTACGAGCAGTACTTC.

The chain uses TRBV11-2 and TRBJ1-6; a weak D match, TRBD1 (5 bases). Trimming took 5 bases from V and 0 from J, leaving 17 bases between them. Per the germline V gene, CDR1 is SGHAT and CDR2 is FQNNGV. This CDR3 is built from 18 residues. The CDR3: CASSRGVGSSSYNSPLHF. As DNA, the CDR3 is TGTGCCAGCAGCCGGGGGGTAGGATCCAGCTCCTATAATTCACCCCTCCACTTT.

About this clonotype itself: No DNA is shown, since the ends of the CDR3 on it are uncertain; the CDR3 is the one TCRdb lists. The CDR3 sequence is CASSTSTGLRSEAFF. The chain is built from TRBV6-2 or TRBV6-3 and TRBJ1-1; TRBD1 was called by the table and not checked on the DNA. Termini included, the CDR3 measures 15 amino acids. Germline loops: CDR1 MNHEY, CDR2 SVGEGT.

Many counts were recorded for this clonotype. The rearrangement links TRBV28 to TRBJ2-1, with 10 bases aligning to TRBD2. The CDR3 has 15 residues. V was pared by 5 bases and J by 5 bases, with 6 bases of the junction left unmatched. CDR1 is MDHEN, CDR2 SYDVKM, per germline. CDR3 sequence (DNA): TGTGCCAGCAGTACTAGCGGGATGGGCAACAATGAGCAGTTCTTC. Translation: CASSTSGMGNNEQFF.

The genes are TRBV7-2 and TRBJ2-3; D is perhaps TRBD2 (5 bases). The CDR3 covers 14 residues. Trimming stripped 3 bases from V and 3 bases from J, with 10 bases between. CDR1 is SGHTA and CDR2 is FQGNSA in the germline V gene. CDR3 sequence (DNA): TGTGCCAGCAGCTTGGCTAGCTTAACAGATACGCAGTATTTT. Protein product: CASSLASLTDTQYF.

The rearrangement uses TRBV5-6 and TRBJ1-2; D call uncertain. This CDR3 comprises 15 residues. Germline CDR1 and CDR2: SGHDT and YYEEEE. V was shortened by 1 base and J by 3 bases, with 13 bases between the two germline ends. The CDR3 loop reads CASSLTSAVDYGYTF. The CDR3 bases are TGTGCCAGCAGCTTGACGTCGGCAGTCGACTATGGCTACACCTTC.

The chain joins TRBV6-2 or TRBV6-3 to TRBJ1-2, with D maybe TRBD1 (5 bases). V lost 3 bases and J lost 4, with 21 bases in between. CDR1 is MNHEY, CDR2 SVGEGT, per germline. The CDR3 is 17 residues long. DNA of the CDR3: TGTGCCAGCAGTTATATTAGGGGCCCAGAAGAGGTCTATGGCTACACCTTC. This codes for CASSYIRGPEEVYGYTF.